These 12 T cell receptor beta chains were sequenced from one sample in a study of blood T cell dynamics during melanoma immunotherapy. TCRdb's table, derived via immunoSEQ multiplex PCR, lists solely in-frame clones and lacks some. Among fewer than 25,000 clones, 85% to 90% were seen once, and the ten largest hold 1.2%. The time point here: pre-treatment baseline. This specimen consisted of blood, obtained from a patient treated with checkpoint blockade. The source is a human donor with melanoma.

The gene calls are TRBV6-1 and TRBJ1-2; D perhaps matches TRBD1 (6 bases). The CDR3 is 14 amino acids. The V end lost 0 bases, the J end lost 5 bases, and 10 bases lay between the germline ends. Looked up from germline, CDR1 is MNHNS and CDR2 is SASEGT. The CDR3 DNA is TGTGCCAGCAGTGAAGCGCATACAGGGTATGGCTACACCTTC. Translating it yields CASSEAHTGYGYTF.

This chain's CDR3 is CASSPTSGRGPQHF. The CDR3, as DNA: TGTGCCAGCTCACCTACGTCAGGGAGGGGACCCCAGCATTTT. The chain combines TRBV18 with TRBJ1-5; D may be TRBD1 (5 bases). The germline V gene has CDR1 KGHSH and CDR2 LQKENI. Trimming pared 3 bases from V and 10 bases from J, leaving 16 bases between. CDR3 length: 14 residues. Together with reference TRBV18 and TRBJ1-5, the CDR3 gives the full variable domain: NAGVMQNPRHLVRRRGQEARLRCSPMKGHSHVYWYRQLPEEGLKFMVYLQKENIIDESGMPKERFSAEFPKEGPSILRIQQVVRGDSAAYFCASSPTSGRGPQHFGDGTRLSIL.

A single count supports this clone. The chain recombines TRBV7-2 with TRBJ1-5, with TRBD1 identical over 9 bases. Germline trimming cut 2 bases from V and 1 base from J; bases unmatched to any gene: 3. Germline CDR1 reads SGHTA; CDR2 reads FQGNSA. This CDR3 has 16 amino acids. CDR3 in DNA: TGTGCCAGCAGCTTAACCGGGACAGGGAGCAATCAGCCCCAGCATTTT. Its translation is CASSLTGTGSNQPQHF.

V usage is TRBV6-6 and J usage is TRBJ1-1; TRBD1 might be the D (6 bases). V lost 5 bases to trimming and J lost 2 bases, with 15 bases between them. Germline V lookup: CDR1 MNHNY, CDR2 SVGAGI (reference sequence). This CDR3 has 15 residues. Here the CDR3 reads CASSPRQAGNTEAFF. Written as DNA, the CDR3 is TGTGCCAGCAGTCCCAGACAGGCCGGAAACACTGAAGCTTTCTTT.

V usage is TRBV25-1 and J usage is TRBJ2-5, with 7 bases that match TRBD1. The end of the DNA fits TRBJ2-7 better, so the J call may be wrong. The CDR3 has 13 amino acids. Per the germline V gene, CDR1 is MGHDK and CDR2 is SYGVNS. Written as DNA, the CDR3 is TGTGCCAGCAGCGTCGGGACAGCCTACGAGCAGTACTTC. Translated: CASSVGTAYEQYF.

This clone was recorded once. This rearrangement joins TRBV7-9 to TRBJ1-2, with D uncertain. The CDR3 sequence is 12 residues long. The germline V gene has CDR1 SEHNR and CDR2 FQNEAQ (reference sequence). V lost 3 bases and J lost 2, with 4 bases in between. The CDR3 DNA follows: TGTGCCAGCAGCTTGTCCAACTATGGCTACACCTTC. It is translated as CASSLSNYGYTF.

This chain links TRBV2 with TRBJ1-1; 7 bases agree with TRBD1. J lost 0 bases, V lost 2 bases, and 15 bases had no gene match. Germline lookup yields CDR1 SNHLY and CDR2 FYNNEI. The CDR3 has 19 residues. CDR3 residues: CASSELLERGLRMNTEAFF. CDR3 in DNA: TGTGCCAGCAGTGAACTTCTTGAAAGGGGGCTAAGAATGAACACTGAAGCTTTCTTT.

V is TRBV7-8 and J is TRBJ2-1; 9 positions match TRBD2. V lost 3 bases, J lost 6 bases, and 9 bases stayed unmatched. The CDR3 is 16 amino acids. Germline V gene lookup returns CDR1 SGHVS and CDR2 FQNEAQ. CDR3 sequence reads: CASSLDRGRDGNEQFF. The CDR3 nucleotides read TGTGCCAGCAGCTTGGACCGCGGGAGGGATGGCAATGAGCAGTTCTTC.

The V call is TRBV7-6, the J call TRBJ2-1; D may be TRBD1 or TRBD2 (6 bases each). Trimming cost V 1 base and J 0 bases, with 16 bases left between them. Germline V gene sequence: CDR1 SGHVS, CDR2 FNYEAQ. The CDR3 length is 18 residues. The CDR3, as DNA: TGTGCCAGCAGCTTAGGGCGAGCCGGGGGCCACTCCTACAATGAGCAGTTCTTC. Translated: CASSLGRAGGHSYNEQFF.

In this sample, this clone turned up a few times. The chain joins TRBV2 to TRBJ1-2; D is unclear. This CDR3 region has 12 residues. The V and J ends lost 4 bases and 3 bases respectively, with 6 bases between them. CDR1 is SNHLY, CDR2 FYNNEI, per germline. CDR3 region: CASSVADYGYTF. The DNA of the CDR3 is TGTGCCAGCAGTGTTGCTGACTATGGCTACACCTTC.

The genes are TRBV7-2 and TRBJ2-1; D tentatively fits TRBD1 or TRBD2 (5 bases each). Per germline, CDR1 SGHTA and CDR2 FQGNSA. The CDR3 length is 12 residues. V lost 3 bases, J lost 9 bases, and 9 bases lay in between. This CDR3 is CASSLGRSEQFF. CDR3 sequence (DNA): TGTGCCAGCAGCTTGGGACGGAGTGAGCAGTTCTTC. Variable domain in full (rest from reference TRBV7-2 and TRBJ2-1): GAGVSQSPSNKVTEKGKDVELRCDPISGHTALYWYRQSLGQGLEFLIYFQGNSAPDKSGLPSDRFSAERTGGSVSTLTIQRTQQEDSAVYLCASSLGRSEQFFGPGTRLTVL.

This chain connects TRBV7-3 to TRBJ2-7; D is possibly TRBD1 (6 bases). Germline CDR1 is SGHTA and CDR2 is FQGTGA. The CDR3 sequence is 18 residues long. With 1 base removed from V and 3 bases from J, the gap between germline ends came to 22 bases. CDR3: CASSLIAGVPSPHYEQYF. The CDR3 DNA reads TGTGCCAGCAGCTTAATAGCAGGGGTCCCGAGCCCCCACTACGAGCAGTACTTC.